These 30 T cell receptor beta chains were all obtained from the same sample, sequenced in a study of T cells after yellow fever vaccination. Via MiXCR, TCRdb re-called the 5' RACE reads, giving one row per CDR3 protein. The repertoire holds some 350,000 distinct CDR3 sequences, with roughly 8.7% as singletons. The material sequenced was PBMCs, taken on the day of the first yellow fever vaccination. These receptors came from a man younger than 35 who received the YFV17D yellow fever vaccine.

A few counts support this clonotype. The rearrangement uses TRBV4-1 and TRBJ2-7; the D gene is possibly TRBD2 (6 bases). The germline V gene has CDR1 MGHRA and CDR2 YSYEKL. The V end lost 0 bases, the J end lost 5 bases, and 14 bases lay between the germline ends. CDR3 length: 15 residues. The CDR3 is CASSQDHRGKNEQYF. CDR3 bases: TGCGCCAGCAGCCAAGACCATCGGGGGAAAAACGAGCAGTACTTC.

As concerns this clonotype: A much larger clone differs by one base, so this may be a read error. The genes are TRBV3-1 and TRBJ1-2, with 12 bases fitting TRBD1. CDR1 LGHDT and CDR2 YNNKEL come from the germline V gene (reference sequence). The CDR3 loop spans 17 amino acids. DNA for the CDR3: TGTGCCAGCAACCAAGATTTGGGGACAGGGGGCAACTATGGCTACACCTTC. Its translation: CASNQDLGTGGNYGYTF.

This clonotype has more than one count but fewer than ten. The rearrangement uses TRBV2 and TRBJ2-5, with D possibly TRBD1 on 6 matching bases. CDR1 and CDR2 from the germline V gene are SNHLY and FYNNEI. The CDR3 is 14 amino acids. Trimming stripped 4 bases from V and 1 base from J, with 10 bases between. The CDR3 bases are TGTGCCAGCAGTGGGGGACAAGCCCAAGAGACCCAGTACTTC. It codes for CASSGGQAQETQYF.

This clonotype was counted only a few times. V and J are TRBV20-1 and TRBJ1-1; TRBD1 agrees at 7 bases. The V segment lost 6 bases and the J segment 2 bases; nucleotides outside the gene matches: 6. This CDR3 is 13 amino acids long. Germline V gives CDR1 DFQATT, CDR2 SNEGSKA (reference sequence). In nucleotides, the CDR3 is TGCAGTGCCGATCGACAGGGCAACACTGAAGCTTTCTTT. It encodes CSADRQGNTEAFF.

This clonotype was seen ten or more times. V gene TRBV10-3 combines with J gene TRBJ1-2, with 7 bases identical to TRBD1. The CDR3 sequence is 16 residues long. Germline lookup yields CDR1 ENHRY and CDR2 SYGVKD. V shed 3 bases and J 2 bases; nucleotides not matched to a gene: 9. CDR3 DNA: TGTGCCATCAGTGATGCCGGACAGGTTTCGAACTATGGCTACACCTTC. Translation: CAISDAGQVSNYGYTF.

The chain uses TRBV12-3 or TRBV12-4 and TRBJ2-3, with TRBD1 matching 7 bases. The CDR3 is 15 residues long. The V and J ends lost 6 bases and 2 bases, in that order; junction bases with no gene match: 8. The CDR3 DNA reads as TGTGCCAGCAGCCGAAGACAGGGACCCACAGATACGCAGTATTTT. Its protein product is CASSRRQGPTDTQYF.

In DNA form, the CDR3 reads TGCAGTGCTAGAGATGGGGGCAATCAGCCCCAGCATTTT. This translates into CSARDGGNQPQHF. The rearrangement joins TRBV20-1 to TRBJ1-5, with no clear D. The V end was cut by 0 bases, the J end by 2 bases, with 5 bases between. From germline, CDR1 is DFQATT and CDR2 SNEGSKA (reference sequence). This CDR3 spans 13 amino acids.

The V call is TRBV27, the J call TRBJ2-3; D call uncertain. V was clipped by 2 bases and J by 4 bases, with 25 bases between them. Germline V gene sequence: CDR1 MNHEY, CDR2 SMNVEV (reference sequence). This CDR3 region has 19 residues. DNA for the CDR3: TGTGCCAGCAGTTTAGAAGGGTACCCACGAGCGAGCCAAGCAGATACGCAGTATTTT. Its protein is CASSLEGYPRASQADTQYF.

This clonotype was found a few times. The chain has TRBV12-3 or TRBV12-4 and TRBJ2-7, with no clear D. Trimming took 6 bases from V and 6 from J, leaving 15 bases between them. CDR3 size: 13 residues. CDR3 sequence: CASSPVSVGEQYV. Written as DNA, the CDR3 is TGTGCCAGCAGCCCGGTATCGGTGGGCGAGCAGTACGTC.

The CDR3 region has the DNA TGTGCCAGCAGTGGTTTAGCGGGAGTTGGTGAGCAGTTCTTC. This codes for CASSGLAGVGEQFF. This chain links TRBV2 with TRBJ2-1; 9 bases map to TRBD2. Germline V gene data show CDR1 as SNHLY and CDR2 as FYNNEI. Losses at the gene ends were 4 bases for V and 9 bases for J; bases not matched to a gene: 7. CDR3 length: 14 residues.

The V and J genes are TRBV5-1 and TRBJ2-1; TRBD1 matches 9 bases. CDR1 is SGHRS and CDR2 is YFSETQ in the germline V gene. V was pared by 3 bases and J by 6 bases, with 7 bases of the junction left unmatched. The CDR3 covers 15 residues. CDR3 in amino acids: CASSSGQGVGNEQFF. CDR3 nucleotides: TGCGCCAGCAGCTCGGGACAGGGAGTGGGCAATGAGCAGTTCTTC.

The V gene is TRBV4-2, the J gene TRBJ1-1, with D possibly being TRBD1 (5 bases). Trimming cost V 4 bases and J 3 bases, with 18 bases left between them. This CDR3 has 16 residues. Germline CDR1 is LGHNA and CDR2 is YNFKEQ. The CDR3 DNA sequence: TGTGCCAGCAGCCCATTCAAGGGGTTAGAGGACACTGAAGCTTTCTTT. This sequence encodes CASSPFKGLEDTEAFF.

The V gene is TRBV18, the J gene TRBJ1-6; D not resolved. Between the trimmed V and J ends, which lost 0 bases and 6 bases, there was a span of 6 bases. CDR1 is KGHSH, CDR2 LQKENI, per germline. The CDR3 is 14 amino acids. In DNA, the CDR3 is TGTGCCAGCTCACCACCGGGTGGTAATTCACCCCTCCACTTT. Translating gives CASSPPGGNSPLHF.

This CDR3 reads CASRETTSNQPQHF. CDR3 sequence (DNA): TGTGCCAGCAGGGAAACAACTAGCAATCAGCCCCAGCATTTT. The chain recombines TRBV7-2 with TRBJ1-5; D not certain. Looked up from germline, CDR1 is SGHTA and CDR2 is FQGNSA. The CDR3 loop spans 14 amino acids. V lost 6 bases and J 0 bases, leaving 9 bases between the germline ends.

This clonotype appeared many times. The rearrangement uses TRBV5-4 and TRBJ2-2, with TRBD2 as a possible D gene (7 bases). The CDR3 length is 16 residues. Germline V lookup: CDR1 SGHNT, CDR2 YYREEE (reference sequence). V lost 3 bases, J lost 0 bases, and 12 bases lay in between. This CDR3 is CASSSRGGANTGELFF. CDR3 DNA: TGTGCCAGCAGCTCGCGAGGGGGGGCGAACACCGGGGAGCTGTTTTTT.

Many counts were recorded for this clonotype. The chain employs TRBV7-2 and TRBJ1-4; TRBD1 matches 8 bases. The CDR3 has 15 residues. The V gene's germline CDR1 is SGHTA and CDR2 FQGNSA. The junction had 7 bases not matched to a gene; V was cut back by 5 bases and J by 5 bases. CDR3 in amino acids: CASSLTGVWNEKLFF. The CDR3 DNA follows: TGTGCCAGCAGCCTGACAGGGGTTTGGAATGAAAAACTGTTTTTT.

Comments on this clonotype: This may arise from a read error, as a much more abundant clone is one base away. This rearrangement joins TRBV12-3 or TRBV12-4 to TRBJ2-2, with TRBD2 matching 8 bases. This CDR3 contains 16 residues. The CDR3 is CTSSFLAGGVTGELFF. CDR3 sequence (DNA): TGTACCAGCAGTTTCTTGGCGGGGGGCGTCACCGGGGAGCTGTTTTTT.

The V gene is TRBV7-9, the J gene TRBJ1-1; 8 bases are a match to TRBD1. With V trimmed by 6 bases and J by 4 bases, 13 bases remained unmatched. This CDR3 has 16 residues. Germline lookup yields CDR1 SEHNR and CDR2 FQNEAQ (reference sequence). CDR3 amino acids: CASRFNFAGGGTEAFF. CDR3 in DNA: TGTGCCAGCAGATTTAATTTCGCAGGGGGCGGCACTGAAGCTTTCTTT. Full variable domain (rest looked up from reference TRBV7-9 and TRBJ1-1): DTGVSQNPRHKITKRGQNVTFRCDPISEHNRLYWYRQTLGQGPEFLTYFQNEAQLEKSRLLSDRFSAERPKGSFSTLEIQRTEQGDSAMYLCASRFNFAGGGTEAFFGQGTRLTVV.

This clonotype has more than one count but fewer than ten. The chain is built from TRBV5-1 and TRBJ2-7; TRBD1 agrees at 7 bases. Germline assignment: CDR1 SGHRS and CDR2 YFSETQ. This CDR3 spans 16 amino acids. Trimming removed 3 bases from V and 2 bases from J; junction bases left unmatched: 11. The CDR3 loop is CASSSGQPMLAYEQYF. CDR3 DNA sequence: TGCGCCAGCAGCTCGGGACAGCCGATGTTGGCCTACGAGCAGTACTTC.

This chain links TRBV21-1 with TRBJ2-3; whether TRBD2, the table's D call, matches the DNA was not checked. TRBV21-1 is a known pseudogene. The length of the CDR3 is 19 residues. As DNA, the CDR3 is TGTGCCAGCAGCAAAGGGGGACTAGGAGGATTGGCGGATCCAGATACGCAGTATTTT. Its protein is CASSKGGLGGLADPDTQYF.

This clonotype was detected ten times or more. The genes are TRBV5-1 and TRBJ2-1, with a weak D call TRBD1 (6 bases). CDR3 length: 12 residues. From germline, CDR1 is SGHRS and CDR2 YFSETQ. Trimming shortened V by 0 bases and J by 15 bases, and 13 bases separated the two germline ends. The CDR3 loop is CASSLALGARFF. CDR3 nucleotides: TGCGCCAGCAGCTTGGCCTTGGGGGCCCGGTTCTTC.

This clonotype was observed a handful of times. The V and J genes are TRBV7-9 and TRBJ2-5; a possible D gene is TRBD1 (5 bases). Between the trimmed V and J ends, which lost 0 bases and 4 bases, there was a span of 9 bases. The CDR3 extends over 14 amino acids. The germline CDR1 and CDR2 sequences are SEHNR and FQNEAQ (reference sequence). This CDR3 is CASSLASGRETQYF. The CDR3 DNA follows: TGTGCCAGCAGCTTAGCATCAGGGCGAGAGACCCAGTACTTC.

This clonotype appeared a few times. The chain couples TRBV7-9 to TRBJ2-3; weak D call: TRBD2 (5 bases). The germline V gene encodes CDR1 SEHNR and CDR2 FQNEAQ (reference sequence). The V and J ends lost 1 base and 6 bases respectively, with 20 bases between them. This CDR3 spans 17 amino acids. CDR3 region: CASSLGSPSGARDTQYF. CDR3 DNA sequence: TGTGCCAGCAGCTTAGGTAGCCCCAGCGGAGCTCGGGATACGCAGTATTTT.

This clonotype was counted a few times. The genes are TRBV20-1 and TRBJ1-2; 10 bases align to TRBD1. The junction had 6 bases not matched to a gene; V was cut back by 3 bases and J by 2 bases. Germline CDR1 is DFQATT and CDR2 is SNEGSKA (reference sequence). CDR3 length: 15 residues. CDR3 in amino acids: CSASGPGQGNYGYTF. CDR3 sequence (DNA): TGCAGTGCTAGCGGACCGGGACAGGGGAACTATGGCTACACCTTC.

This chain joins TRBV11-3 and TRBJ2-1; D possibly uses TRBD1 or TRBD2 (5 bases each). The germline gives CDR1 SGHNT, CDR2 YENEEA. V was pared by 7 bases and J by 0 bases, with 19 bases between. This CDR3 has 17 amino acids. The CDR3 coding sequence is TGTGCCAGCAACCCAGGGACGGGAACGAGCTCCTACAATGAGCAGTTCTTC. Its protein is CASNPGTGTSSYNEQFF. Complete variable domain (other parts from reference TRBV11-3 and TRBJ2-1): EAGVVQSPRYKIIEKKQPVAFWCNPISGHNTLYWYLQNLGQGPELLIRYENEEAVDDSQLPKDRFSAERLKGVDSTLKIQPAELGDSAVYLCASNPGTGTSSYNEQFFGPGTRLTVL.

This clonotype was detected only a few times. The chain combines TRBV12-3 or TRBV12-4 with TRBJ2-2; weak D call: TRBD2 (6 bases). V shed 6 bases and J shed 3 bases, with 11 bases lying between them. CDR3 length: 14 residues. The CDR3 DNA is TGTGCCAGCAGCCAGACTAGGTACACCGGGGAGCTGTTTTTT. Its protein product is CASSQTRYTGELFF.

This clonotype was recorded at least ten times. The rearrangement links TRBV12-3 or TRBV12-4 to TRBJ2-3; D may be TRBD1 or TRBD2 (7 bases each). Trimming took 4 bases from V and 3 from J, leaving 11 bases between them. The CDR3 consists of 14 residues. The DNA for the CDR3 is TGTGCCAGCAGTTCGCAGGGGGGGACAGATACGCAGTATTTT. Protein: CASSSQGGTDTQYF.

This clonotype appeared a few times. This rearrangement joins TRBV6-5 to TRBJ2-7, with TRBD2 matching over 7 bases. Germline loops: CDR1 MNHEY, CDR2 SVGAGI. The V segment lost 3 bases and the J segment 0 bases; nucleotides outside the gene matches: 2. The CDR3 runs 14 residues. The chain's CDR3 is CASSYQRGSYEQYF. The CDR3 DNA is TGTGCCAGCAGTTATCAGCGGGGCTCCTACGAGCAGTACTTC.

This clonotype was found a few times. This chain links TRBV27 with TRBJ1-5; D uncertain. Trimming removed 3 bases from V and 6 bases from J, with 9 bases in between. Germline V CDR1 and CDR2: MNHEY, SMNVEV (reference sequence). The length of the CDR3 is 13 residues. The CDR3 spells CASSFSGGQPQHF. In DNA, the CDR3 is TGTGCCAGCAGTTTTTCGGGTGGTCAGCCCCAGCATTTT.

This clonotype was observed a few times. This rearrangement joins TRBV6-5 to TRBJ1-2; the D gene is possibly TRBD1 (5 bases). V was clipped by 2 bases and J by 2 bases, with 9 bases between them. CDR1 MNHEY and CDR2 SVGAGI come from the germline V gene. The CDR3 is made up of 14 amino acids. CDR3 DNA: TGTGCCAGCAGTTACGAACAGGACAACTATGGCTACACCTTC. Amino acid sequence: CASSYEQDNYGYTF.